The present entry profiles one T cell receptor (beta chain) with its context. Its antigen is currently unknown. The data derive from a study of T cell responses to AZD1222 COVID-19 vaccine. Sequenced by immunoSEQ multiplex PCR; TCRdb stores in-frame clones only, minus some. Of about 210,000 clones in the sample, about 94% were seen once. Study-level points and caveats: A rise in Spike-specific TCR breadth and depth followed two AZD1222 doses. Scientists sampled the repertoires only once the peak T cell response had passed. Across spike, vaccine-associated CD4 TCRs were found, dominant at 160-218 and 743-854. Clonal diversity may have been underestimated, and the donors were mostly white British, with more females than males.

With 5 bases removed from V and 5 bases from J, the gap between germline ends came to 18 bases. Germline V lookup: CDR1 SEHNR, CDR2 FQNEAQ (reference sequence). The CDR3 runs to 15 residues. The TCR was taken from an adult who received the MenACWY meningococcal vaccine as a control. The chain recombines TRBV7-9 with TRBJ1-1, with D maybe TRBD1 (6 bases). The material sequenced was peripheral blood, taken 28 days after the second dose of the MenACWY control vaccine. In DNA form, the CDR3 reads TGTGCCAGCAGCCCCCAAACAGGGCGGTGGACTGAAGCTTTCTTT. This sequence encodes CASSPQTGRWTEAFF.